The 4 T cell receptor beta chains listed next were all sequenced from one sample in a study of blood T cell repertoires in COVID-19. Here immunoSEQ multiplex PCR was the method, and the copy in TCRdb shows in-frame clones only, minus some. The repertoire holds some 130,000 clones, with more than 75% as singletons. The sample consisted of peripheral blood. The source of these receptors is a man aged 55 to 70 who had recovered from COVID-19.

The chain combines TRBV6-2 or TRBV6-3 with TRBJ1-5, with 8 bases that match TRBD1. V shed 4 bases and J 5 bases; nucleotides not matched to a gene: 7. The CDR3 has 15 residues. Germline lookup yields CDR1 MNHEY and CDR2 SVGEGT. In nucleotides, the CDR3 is TGTGCCAGCAGTTCCACAGGGGGATTCTATCAGCCCCAGCATTTT. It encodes CASSSTGGFYQPQHF.

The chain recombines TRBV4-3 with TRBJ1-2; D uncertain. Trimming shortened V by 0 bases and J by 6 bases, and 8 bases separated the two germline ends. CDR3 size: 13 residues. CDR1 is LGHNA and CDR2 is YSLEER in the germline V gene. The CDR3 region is CASSQDQSDGYTF. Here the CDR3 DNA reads TGCGCCAGCAGCCAAGATCAAAGCGATGGCTACACCTTC.

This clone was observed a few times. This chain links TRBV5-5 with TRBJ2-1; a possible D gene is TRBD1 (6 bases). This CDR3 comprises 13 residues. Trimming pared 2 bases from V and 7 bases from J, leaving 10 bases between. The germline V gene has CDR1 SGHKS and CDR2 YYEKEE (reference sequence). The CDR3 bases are TGTGCCAGCAGCTTTGGGCAGGGGAATGAGCAGTTCTTC. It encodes CASSFGQGNEQFF.

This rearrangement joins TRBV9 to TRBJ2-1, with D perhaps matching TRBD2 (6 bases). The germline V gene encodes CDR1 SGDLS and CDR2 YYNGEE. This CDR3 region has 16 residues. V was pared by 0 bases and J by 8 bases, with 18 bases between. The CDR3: CASSVGTTPQSDEQFF. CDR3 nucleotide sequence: TGTGCCAGCAGCGTAGGGACTACCCCTCAGTCCGATGAGCAGTTCTTC.